The 3 T cell receptor beta chains reported below all come from one sample, sequenced in a study of cytomegalovirus exposure and HLA in healthy donors. 13 Jbeta primers and 60 Vbeta primers were used for the PCR. Assay: immunoSEQ multiplex PCR; the TCRdb copy retains only in-frame clones and omits some. Seen here are about 130,000 clones, 75% to 85% observed once, and the top ten hold over 2.5%. Sequenced input: PBMCs. These receptors originate from a male donor in good health and CMV-seronegative.

The rearrangement links TRBV4-3 to TRBJ2-6; TRBD2 agrees at 7 bases. The CDR3 has 16 amino acids. J was trimmed by 0 bases and V by 2 bases; bases with no gene match: 1. Per germline, CDR1 LGHNA and CDR2 YSLEER. The CDR3 region has the DNA TGCGCCAGCAGCCAATCGGGGGGCTCTGGGGCCAACGTCCTGACTTTC. This encodes CASSQSGGSGANVLTF.

The CDR3 sequence is CASRSLTSGGNIQYF. The CDR3 DNA sequence: TGTGCCAGCAGAAGTTTGACTAGCGGGGGGAACATTCAGTACTTC. The V call is TRBV2, the J call TRBJ2-4; 13 bases are a match to TRBD2. This CDR3 comprises 15 residues. The junction had 6 bases not matched to a gene; V was cut back by 6 bases and J by 7 bases. The germline gives CDR1 SNHLY, CDR2 FYNNEI.

This chain uses TRBV4-1 with TRBJ1-3; D gene ambiguous. The V gene's germline CDR1 is MGHRA and CDR2 YSYEKL. The CDR3 has 13 amino acids. V lost 0 bases to trimming and J lost 4 bases, with 4 bases between them. The DNA for the CDR3 is TGCGCCAGCAGCCAAGAACGGGGAAACACCATATATTTT. It specifies CASSQERGNTIYF.